The T cell receptor (beta chain) described here comes from a study of blood T cells in healthy people across ages. Notes on the study in general: Expanded clonotype changes were possibly confounded by unknown donor CMV status.

About this clonotype: Its target is unknown.

With a J-beta primer mix and a sample-barcoded 5' primer, a second PCR ran about 7 to 11 cycles. TCRdb reprocessed the 5' RACE reads with MiXCR, giving one entry per CDR3 protein. Among some 690,000 distinct CDR3 sequences, approximately 21% were seen once, and the ten largest hold less than 25%. The donors, healthy Caucasians from Russia, were aged roughly 6 to 90. V lost 6 bases and J lost 5, with 11 bases in between. Per germline, CDR1 SEHNR and CDR2 FQNEAQ (reference sequence). The CDR3 sequence is 14 residues long. The sample was blood. The clonotype comes from a man between 70 and 80 years old in good health. The chain recombines TRBV7-9 with TRBJ1-6, with D unclear. CDR3 nucleotides: TGTGCCAGCAGGGCATCGTCCGATAATTCACCCCTCCACTTT. This gives the protein CASRASSDNSPLHF.